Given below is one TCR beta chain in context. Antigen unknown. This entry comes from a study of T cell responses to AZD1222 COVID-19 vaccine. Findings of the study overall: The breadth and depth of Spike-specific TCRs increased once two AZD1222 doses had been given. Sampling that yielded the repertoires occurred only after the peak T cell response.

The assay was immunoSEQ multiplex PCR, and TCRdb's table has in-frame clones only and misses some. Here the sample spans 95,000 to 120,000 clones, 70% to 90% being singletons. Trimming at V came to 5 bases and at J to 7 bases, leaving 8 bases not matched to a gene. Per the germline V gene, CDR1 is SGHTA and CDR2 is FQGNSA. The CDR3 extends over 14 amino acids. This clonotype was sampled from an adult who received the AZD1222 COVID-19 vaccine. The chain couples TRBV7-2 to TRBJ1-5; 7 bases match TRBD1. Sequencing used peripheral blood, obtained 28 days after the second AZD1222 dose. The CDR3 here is CASSLIWTGQPQHF. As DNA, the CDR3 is TGTGCCAGCAGCCTGATTTGGACAGGACAGCCCCAGCATTTT.